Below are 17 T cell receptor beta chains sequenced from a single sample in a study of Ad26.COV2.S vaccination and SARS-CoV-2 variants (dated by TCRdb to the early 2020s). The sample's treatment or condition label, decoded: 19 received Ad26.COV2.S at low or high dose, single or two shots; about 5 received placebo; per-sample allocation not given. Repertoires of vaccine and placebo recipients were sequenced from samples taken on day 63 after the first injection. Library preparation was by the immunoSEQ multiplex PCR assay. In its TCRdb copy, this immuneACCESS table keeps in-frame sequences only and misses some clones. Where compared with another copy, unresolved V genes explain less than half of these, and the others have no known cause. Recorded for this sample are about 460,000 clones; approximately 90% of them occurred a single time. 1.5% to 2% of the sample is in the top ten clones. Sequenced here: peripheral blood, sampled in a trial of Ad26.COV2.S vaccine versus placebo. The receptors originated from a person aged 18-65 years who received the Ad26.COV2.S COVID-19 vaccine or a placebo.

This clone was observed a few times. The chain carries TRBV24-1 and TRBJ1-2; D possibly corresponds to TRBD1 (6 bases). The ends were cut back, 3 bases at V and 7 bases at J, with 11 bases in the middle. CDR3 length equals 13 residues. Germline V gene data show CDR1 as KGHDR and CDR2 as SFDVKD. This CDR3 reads CATSDRTGTGYTF. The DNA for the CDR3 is TGTGCCACCAGTGATCGAACAGGGACTGGCTACACCTTC.

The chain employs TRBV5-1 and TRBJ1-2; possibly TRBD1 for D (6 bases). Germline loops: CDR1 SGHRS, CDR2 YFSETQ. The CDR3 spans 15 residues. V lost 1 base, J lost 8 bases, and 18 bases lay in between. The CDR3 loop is CASSLTVPGAGGYTF. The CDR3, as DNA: TGCGCCAGCAGCTTGACGGTTCCGGGGGCGGGAGGCTACACCTTC.

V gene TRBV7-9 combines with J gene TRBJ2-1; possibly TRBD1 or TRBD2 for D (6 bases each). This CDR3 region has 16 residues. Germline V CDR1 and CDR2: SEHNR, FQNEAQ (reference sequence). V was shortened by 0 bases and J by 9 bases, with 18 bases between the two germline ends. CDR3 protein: CASSLAGGSRVVEQFF. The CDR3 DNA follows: TGTGCCAGCAGCTTAGCAGGGGGGTCCCGTGTAGTTGAGCAGTTCTTC.

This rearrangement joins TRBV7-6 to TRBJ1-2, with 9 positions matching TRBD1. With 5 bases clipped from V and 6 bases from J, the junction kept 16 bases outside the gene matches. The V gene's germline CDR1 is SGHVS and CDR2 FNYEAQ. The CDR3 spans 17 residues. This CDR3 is CASSQGGQGMGRHGYTF. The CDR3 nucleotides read TGTGCCAGCAGCCAAGGGGGACAGGGCATGGGAAGGCATGGCTACACCTTC.

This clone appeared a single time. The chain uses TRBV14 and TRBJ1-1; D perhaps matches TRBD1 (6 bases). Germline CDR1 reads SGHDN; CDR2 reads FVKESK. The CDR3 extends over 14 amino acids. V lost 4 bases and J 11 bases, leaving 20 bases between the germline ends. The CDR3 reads CASSLLGGGRRAFF. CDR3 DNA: TGTGCCAGCAGCCTCCTTGGGGGCGGAAGGAGGGCTTTCTTT.

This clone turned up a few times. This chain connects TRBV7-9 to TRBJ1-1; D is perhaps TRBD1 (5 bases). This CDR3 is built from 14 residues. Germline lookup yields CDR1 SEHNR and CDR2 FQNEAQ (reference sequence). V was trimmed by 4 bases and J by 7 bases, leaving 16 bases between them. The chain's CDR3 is CASSSQGETVEAFF. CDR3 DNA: TGTGCCAGCAGCTCTCAAGGAGAGACAGTTGAAGCTTTCTTT.

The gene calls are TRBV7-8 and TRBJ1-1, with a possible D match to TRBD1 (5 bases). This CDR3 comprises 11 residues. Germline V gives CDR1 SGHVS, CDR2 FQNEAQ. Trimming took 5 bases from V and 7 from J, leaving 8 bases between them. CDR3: CASSPDSEAFF. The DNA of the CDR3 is TGTGCCAGCAGCCCCGACAGTGAAGCTTTCTTT.

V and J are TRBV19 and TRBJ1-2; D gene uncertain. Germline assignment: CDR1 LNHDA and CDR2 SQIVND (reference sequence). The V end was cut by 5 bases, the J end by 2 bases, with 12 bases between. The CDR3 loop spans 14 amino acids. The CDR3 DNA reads TGTGCCAGTAGTTGGTCGCACCGGAACTATGGCTACACCTTC. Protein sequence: CASSWSHRNYGYTF.

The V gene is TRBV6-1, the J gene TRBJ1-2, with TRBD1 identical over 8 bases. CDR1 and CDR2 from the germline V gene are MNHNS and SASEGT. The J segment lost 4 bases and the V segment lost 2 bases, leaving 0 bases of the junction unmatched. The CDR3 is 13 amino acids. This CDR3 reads CASSETGGYGYTF. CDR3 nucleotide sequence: TGTGCCAGCAGTGAAACAGGGGGCTATGGCTACACCTTC.

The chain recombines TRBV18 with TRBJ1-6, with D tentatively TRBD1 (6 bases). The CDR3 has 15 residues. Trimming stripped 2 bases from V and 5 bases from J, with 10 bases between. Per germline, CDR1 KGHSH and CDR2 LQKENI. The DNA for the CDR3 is TGTGCCAGCTCACCAACAGGGTCTAATAATTCACCCCTCCACTTT. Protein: CASSPTGSNNSPLHF.

In nucleotides, the CDR3 is TGTGCCAGCAGCTTAGCGGGGACTAGTGGCAATGAGCAGTTCTTC. Protein sequence: CASSLAGTSGNEQFF. The rearrangement joins TRBV7-9 to TRBJ2-1; TRBD2 matches at 8 bases. Germline V gene sequence: CDR1 SEHNR, CDR2 FQNEAQ (reference sequence). The CDR3 is 15 residues long. After removal of 0 bases from V and 6 bases from J, the junction contained 4 bases not matched to a gene.

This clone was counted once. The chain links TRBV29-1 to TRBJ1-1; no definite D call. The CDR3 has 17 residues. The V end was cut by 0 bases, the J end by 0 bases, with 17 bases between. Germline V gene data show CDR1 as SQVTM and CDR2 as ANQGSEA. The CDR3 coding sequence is TGCAGCGTTGAAGACGTCAGAACCTCAGGCATGAACACTGAAGCTTTCTTT. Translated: CSVEDVRTSGMNTEAFF.

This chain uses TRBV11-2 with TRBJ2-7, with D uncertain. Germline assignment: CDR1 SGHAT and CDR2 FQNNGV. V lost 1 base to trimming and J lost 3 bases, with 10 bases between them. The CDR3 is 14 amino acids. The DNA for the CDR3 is TGTGCCAGCAGCTTAGGTCTCAATATCTACGAGCAGTACTTC. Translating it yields CASSLGLNIYEQYF.

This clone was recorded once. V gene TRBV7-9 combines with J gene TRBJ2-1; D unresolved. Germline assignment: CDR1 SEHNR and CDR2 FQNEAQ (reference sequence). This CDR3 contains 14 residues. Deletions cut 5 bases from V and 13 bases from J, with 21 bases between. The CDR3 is CASSADPPPRQQFF. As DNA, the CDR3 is TGTGCCAGCAGCGCCGACCCCCCTCCACGACAACAGTTCTTC.

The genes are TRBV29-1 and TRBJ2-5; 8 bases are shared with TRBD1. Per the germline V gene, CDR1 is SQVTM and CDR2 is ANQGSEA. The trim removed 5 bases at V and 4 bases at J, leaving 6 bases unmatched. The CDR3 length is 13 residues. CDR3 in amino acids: CSVRTGITETQYF. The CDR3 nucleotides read TGCAGCGTTAGGACAGGGATTACAGAGACCCAGTACTTC.

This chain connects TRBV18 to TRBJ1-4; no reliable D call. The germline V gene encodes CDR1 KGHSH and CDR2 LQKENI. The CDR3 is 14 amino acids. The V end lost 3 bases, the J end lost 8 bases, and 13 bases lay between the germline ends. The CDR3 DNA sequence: TGTGCCAGCTCACCCCAACGGGCCGCCGAAAAACTGTTTTTT. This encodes CASSPQRAAEKLFF.

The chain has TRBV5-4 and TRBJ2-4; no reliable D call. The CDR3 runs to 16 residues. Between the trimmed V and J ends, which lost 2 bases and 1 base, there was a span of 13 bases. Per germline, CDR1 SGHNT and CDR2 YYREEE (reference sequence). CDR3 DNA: TGTGCCAGCAGCTTCCACTCGACGGTGGCCAAAAACATTCAGTACTTC. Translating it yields CASSFHSTVAKNIQYF.